A selection of T cell receptor beta chains follows, all from one sample in a study of cytomegalovirus exposure and HLA in healthy donors. The repertoire was sequenced with immunoSEQ multiplex PCR; TCRdb's copy has only in-frame clones and lacks some. The sample includes roughly 110,000 clones, roughly 80% seen only once; the top ten take 2.5%. The sequencing sample was made of PBMCs. These receptors all stem from a man aged 40-50 years in good health and CMV-seronegative. Each CDR3 is given with its conserved first and last residue.

v_call cdr3_aa
TRBV2 CASSDSFASGVYEQYF
TRBV5-1 CASSPDRGNYGYTF
TRBV12-2 CASRLEGSQGPRPPLHF
TRBV5-6 CASSPRDRFNYGYTF
TRBV6-1 CASSGGTGGFEKLFF
TRBV5-6 CASSLGRGTYYGYTF
TRBV11-3 CASSLNRVGLAVSTDTQYF
TRBV28 CASSFLTAIEAFF
TRBV7-2 CASSRDKISYEQYF
TRBV27 CASSFRGQGRGYTEAFF
TRBV7-9 CASSLAPSTDTQYF
TRBV19 CASSDPGTVSSGYGYTF
TRBV4-2 CASSLGLAGGQETQYF
TRBV6-1 CATRGAGTGLSPLHF
TRBV2 CASRGGRGPDTQYF
TRBV19 CASSVRTSGGGNIQYF
TRBV25-1 CASRNTGVSTDTQYF
TRBV5-1 CASSDSGLAGFGNEQFF
TRBV5-1 CASSLGLAHYYEQYF
TRBV28 CASSSPGQEYEQYF
TRBV6-6 CASSPPSTGPNYGYTF
TRBV4-2 CASSRDRGSYEQYF
TRBV27 CASSLARGTEAFF
TRBV6-5 CASSYPFNQAYEQYF